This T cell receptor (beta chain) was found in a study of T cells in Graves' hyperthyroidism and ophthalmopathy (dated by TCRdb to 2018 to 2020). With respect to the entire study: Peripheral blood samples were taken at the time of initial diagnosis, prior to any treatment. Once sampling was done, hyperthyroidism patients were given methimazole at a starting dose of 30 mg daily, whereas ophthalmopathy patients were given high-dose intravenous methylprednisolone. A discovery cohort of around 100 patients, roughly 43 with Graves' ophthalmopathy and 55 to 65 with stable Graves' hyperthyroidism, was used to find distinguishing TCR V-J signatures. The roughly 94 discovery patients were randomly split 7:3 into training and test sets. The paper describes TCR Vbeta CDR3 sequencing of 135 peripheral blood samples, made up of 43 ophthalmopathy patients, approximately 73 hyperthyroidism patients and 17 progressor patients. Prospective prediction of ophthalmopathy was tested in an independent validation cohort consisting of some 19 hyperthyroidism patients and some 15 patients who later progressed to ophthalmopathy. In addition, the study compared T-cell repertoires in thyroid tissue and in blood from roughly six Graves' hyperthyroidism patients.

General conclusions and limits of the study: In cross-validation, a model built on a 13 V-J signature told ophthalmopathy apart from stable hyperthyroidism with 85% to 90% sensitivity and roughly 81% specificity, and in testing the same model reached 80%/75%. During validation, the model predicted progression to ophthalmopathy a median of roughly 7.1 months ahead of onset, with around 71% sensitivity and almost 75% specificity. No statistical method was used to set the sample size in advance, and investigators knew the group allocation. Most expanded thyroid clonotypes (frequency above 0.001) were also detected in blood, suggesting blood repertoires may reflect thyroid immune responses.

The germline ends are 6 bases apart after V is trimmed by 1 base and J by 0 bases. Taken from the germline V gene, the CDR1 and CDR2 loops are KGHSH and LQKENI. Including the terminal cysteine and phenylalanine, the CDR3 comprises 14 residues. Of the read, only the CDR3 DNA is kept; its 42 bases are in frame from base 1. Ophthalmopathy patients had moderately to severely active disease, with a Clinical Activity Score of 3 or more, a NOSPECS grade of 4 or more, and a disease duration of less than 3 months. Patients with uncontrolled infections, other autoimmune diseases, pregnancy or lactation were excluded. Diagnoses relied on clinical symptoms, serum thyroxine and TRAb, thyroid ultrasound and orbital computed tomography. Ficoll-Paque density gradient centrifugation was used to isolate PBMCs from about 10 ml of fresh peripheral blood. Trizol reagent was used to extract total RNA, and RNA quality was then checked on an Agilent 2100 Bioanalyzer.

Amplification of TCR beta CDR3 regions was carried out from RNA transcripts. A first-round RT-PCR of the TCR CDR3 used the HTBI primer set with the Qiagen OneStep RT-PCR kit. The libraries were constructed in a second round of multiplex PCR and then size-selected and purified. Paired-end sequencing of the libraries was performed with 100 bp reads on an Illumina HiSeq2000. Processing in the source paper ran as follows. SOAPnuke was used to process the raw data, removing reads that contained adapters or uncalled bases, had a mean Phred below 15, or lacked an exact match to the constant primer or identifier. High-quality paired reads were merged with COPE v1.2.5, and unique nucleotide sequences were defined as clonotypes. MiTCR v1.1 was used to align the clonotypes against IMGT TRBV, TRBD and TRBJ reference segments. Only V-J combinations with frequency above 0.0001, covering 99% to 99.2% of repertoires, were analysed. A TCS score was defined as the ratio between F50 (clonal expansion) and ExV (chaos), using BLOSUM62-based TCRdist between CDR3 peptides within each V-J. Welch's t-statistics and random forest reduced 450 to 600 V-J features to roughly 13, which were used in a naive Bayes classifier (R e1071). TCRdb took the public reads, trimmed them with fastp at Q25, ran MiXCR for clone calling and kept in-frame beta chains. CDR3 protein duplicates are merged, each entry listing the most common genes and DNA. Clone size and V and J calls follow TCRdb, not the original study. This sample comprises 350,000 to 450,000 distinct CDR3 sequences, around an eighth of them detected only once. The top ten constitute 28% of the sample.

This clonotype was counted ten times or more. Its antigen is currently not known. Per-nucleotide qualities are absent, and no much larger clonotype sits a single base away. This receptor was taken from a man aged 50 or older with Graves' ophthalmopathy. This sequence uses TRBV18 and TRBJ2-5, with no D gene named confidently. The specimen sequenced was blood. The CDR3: CASSPRNYQETQYF. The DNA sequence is TGTGCCAGCTCACCACGAAACTACCAAGAGACCCAGTACTTC. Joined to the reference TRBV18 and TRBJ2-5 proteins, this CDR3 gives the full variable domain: NAGVMQNPRHLVRRRGQEARLRCSPMKGHSHVYWYRQLPEEGLKFMVYLQKENIIDESGMPKERFSAEFPKEGPSILRIQQVVRGDSAAYFCASSPRNYQETQYFGPGTRLLVL.